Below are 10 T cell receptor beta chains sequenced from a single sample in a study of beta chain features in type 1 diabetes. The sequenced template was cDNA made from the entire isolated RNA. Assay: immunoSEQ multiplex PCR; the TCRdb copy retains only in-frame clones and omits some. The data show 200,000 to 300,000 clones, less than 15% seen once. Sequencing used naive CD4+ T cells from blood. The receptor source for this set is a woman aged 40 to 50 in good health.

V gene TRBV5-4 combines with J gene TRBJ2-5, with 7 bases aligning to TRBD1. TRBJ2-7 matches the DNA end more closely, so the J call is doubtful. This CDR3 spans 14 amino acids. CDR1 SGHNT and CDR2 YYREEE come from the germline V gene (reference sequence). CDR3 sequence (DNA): TGTGCCAGCAGCTCGGAACAGGGGACCTACGAGCAGTACTTC. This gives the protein CASSSEQGTYEQYF.

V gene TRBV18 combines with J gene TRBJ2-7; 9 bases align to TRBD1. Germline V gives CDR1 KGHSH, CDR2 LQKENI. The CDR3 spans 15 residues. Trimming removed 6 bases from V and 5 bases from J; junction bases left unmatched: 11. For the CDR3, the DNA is TGTGCCAGCTCCCCCCTTCCAGGGACAGGGCACGAGCAGTACTTC. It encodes CASSPLPGTGHEQYF.

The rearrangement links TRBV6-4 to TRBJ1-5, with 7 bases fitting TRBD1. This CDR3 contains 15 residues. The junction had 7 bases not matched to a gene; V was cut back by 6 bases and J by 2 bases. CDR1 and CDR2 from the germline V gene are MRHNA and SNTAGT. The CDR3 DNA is TGTGCCAGCAGAAGACAGGGCTCGCGCAATCAGCCCCAGCATTTT. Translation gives CASRRQGSRNQPQHF.

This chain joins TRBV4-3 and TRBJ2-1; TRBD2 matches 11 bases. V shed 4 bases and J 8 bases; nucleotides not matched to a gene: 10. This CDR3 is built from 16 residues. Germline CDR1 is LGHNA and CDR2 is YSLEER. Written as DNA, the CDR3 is TGCGCCAGCAGCCGAGGCATAGCGGGGGGGATCTATGAGCAGTTCTTC. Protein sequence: CASSRGIAGGIYEQFF.

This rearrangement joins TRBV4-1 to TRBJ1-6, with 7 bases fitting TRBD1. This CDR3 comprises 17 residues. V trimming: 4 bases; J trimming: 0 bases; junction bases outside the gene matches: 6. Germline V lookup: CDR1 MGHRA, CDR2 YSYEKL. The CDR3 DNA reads TGCGCCAGCAGCCCCTCCAGGGGGGCCTCCTATAATTCACCCCTCCACTTT. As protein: CASSPSRGASYNSPLHF.

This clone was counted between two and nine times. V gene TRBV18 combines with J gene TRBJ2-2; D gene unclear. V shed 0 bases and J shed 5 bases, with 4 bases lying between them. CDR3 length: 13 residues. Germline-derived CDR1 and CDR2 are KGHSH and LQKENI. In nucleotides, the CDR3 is TGTGCCAGCTCACCACCCGGGACCGGGGAGCTGTTTTTT. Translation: CASSPPGTGELFF.

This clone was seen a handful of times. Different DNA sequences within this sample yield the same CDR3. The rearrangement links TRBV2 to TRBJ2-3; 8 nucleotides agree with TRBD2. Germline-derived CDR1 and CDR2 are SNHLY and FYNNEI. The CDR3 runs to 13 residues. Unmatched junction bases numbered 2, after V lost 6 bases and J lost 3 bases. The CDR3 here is CASSGGGTDTQYF. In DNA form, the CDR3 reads TGTGCCAGCAGCGGCGGGGGGACAGATACGCAGTATTTT.

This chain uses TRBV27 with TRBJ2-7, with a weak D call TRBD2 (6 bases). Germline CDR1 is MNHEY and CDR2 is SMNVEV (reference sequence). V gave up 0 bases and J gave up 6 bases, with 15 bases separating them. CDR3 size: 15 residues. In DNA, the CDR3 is TGTGCCAGCAGTTTATCGCTCAGGAGGGAGTCCGAGCAGTACTTC. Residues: CASSLSLRRESEQYF.

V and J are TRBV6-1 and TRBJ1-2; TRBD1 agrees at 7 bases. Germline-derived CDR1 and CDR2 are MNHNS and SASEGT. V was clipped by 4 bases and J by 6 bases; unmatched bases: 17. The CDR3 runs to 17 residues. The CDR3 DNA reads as TGTGCCAGCAGTGCGGCCCTCAGACAGGGCTTGAGGGATGGCTACACCTTC. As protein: CASSAALRQGLRDGYTF.

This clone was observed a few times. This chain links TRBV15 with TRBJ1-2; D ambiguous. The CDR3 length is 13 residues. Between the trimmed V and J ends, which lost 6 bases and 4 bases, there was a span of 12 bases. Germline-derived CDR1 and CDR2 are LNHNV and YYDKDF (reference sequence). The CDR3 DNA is TGTGCCACCAGTCTCCAATACATCTATGGCTACACCTTC. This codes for CATSLQYIYGYTF. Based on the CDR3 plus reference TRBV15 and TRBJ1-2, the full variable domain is DAMVIQNPRYQVTQFGKPVTLSCSQTLNHNVMYWYQQKSSQAPKLLFHYYDKDFNNEADTPDNFQSRRPNTSFCFLDIRSPGLGDTAMYLCATSLQYIYGYTFGSGTRLTVV.